This is a list of T cell receptor beta chains from one sample in a study of CD8 T cells in Susac syndrome. MiXCR, applied by TCRdb to the immunoSEQ multiplex PCR reads, yields one record per CDR3 protein. In the table there are about 300,000 distinct CDR3 sequences, 65% to 90% of which are singletons. The sample taken for sequencing was CD8+ T cells from PBMCs. The receptors originated from a human donor with multiple sclerosis. Both conserved end residues are part of each CDR3. A D gene is named only where the DNA matches it firmly. Clone size, where shown, is once, few, many, or a class for clones that have expanded.

TRBJ2-2 | TRBV6-6 | . | . | CASTPRSTGELFF | TGTGCCAGCACCCCCAGGTCGACCGGGGAGCTGTTTTTT
TRBJ2-2 | TRBV15 | . | TRBD1 | CATSYTTGSGELFF | TGTGCCACCAGCTACACGACAGGGTCCGGGGAGCTGTTTTTT
TRBJ2-7 | TRBV5-1 | . | TRBD1 | CASSLTGGRSSLGSYEQYF | TGCGCCAGCAGCTTGACAGGGGGCCGGAGTAGCCTAGGATCCTACGAGCAGTACTTC
TRBJ2-2 | TRBV27 | . | TRBD2 | CASSLAGGNTGELFF | TGTGCCAGCAGTTTGGCGGGAGGGAACACCGGGGAGCTGTTTTTT
TRBJ1-5 | TRBV10-2 | . | . | CASQFALYQPQHF | TGCGCCAGCCAATTCGCCCTCTATCAGCCCCAGCATTTT
TRBJ2-1 | TRBV27 | . | . | CASWASEYNEQFF | TGTGCTAGCTGGGCTAGCGAATACAATGAGCAGTTCTTC
TRBJ2-7 | TRBV6-5 | . | TRBD1 | CASSWTGEQYF | TGTGCCAGCAGTTGGACAGGCGAGCAGTACTTC
TRBJ2-5 | TRBV27 | . | . | CASSLSEGVDQETQYF | TGTGCCAGCAGTTTATCGGAGGGAGTGGATCAAGAGACCCAGTACTTC
TRBJ2-3 | TRBV19 | . | . | CASSIGGISGDTQYF | TGTGCCAGTAGTATAGGCGGCATATCGGGGGATACGCAGTATTTT
TRBJ2-6 | TRBV12-3/TRBV12-4 | once | . | CASSPESWSSGANVLTF | TGTGCCAGCAGCCCCGAATCATGGAGCTCTGGGGCCAACGTCCTGACTTTC
TRBJ2-3 | TRBV9 | . | . | CASSVGADFTDTQYF | TGTGCCAGCAGCGTAGGAGCGGACTTCACAGATACGCAGTATTTT
TRBJ1-3 | TRBV10-3 | . | . | CAISESALFPAGNTIYF | TGTGCCATCAGTGAGTCGGCCCTATTCCCCGCTGGAAACACCATATATTTT
TRBJ2-1 | TRBV27 | . | TRBD2 | CASSLTSGNYNEQFF | TGTGCCAGCAGTTTAACAAGCGGGAACTACAATGAGCAGTTCTTC
TRBJ1-3 | TRBV4-3 | . | TRBD1 | CASSRLTGGPGNTIYF | TGCGCCAGCAGCCGACTAACAGGGGGCCCTGGAAACACCATATATTTT
TRBJ2-1 | TRBV2 | . | . | CASTRPPRGEGAYNEQFF | TGTGCCAGCACCCGCCCTCCCCGGGGAGAGGGCGCCTACAATGAGCAGTTCTTC
TRBJ2-1 | TRBV6-2/TRBV6-3 | . | . | CASRDSGGEFF | TGTGCCAGCCGTGATAGCGGCGGGGAGTTCTTC
TRBJ2-7 | TRBV10-2 | . | TRBD2 | CAIGGTSGSYEQYF | TGCGCCATCGGGGGGACTAGCGGATCCTACGAGCAGTACTTC
TRBJ1-1 | TRBV27 | few | . | CASRGYKAFF | TGTGCCAGCAGGGGATACAAAGCTTTCTTT
TRBJ2-7 | TRBV20-1 | once | . | CSARPGDPYEQYF | TGCAGTGCTAGGCCCGGAGACCCCTACGAGCAGTACTTC
TRBJ1-3 | TRBV10-3 | . | . | CAISASGPAFSVGTIYF | TGTGCCATCAGTGCCTCGGGACCGGCTTTTTCAGTCGGCACCATATATTTT
TRBJ2-3 | TRBV12-3/TRBV12-4 | once | TRBD2 | CASSPTGLAATDTQYF | TGTGCCAGCAGTCCGACCGGACTAGCGGCCACAGATACGCAGTATTTT
TRBJ1-2 | TRBV27 | . | . | CASSATGYGYTF | TGTGCCAGCAGTGCGACAGGTTATGGCTACACCTTC
TRBJ1-4 | TRBV11-2 | . | . | CASSRVRSVEKLFF | TGTGCCAGCAGCCGGGTTAGGTCTGTTGAAAAACTGTTTTTT
TRBJ2-1 | TRBV11-2 | . | TRBD2 | CASSFPWGPGSGRAPNEQFF | TGTGCCAGCAGCTTCCCTTGGGGGCCGGGTAGCGGGAGGGCCCCTAATGAGCAGTTCTTC
TRBJ1-2 | TRBV20-1 | . | . | CSAVGTMLGYTF | TGCAGTGCAGTAGGGACTATGTTAGGCTACACCTTC
TRBJ2-7 | TRBV4-3 | . | . | CASSQDRQAEVWYEQYF | TGCGCCAGCAGCCAAGACAGGCAGGCAGAGGTATGGTACGAGCAGTACTTC
TRBJ2-7 | TRBV6-5 | few | TRBD2 | CASSYVGQLAGGFTYEQYF | TGTGCCAGCAGTTACGTGGGACAGCTAGCGGGAGGGTTTACCTACGAGCAGTACTTC
TRBJ1-2 | TRBV27 | . | . | CASSSGGAGYTF | TGTGCCAGCAGTTCCGGCGGAGCCGGCTACACCTTC
TRBJ2-7 | TRBV7-9 | few | TRBD1 | CASSYDRGSPYEQYF | TGTGCCAGCAGTTACGACAGGGGGTCCCCCTACGAGCAGTACTTC
TRBJ2-7 | TRBV5-4 | . | TRBD2 | CASSLVTSAYEQYF | TGTGCCAGCAGCTTGGTGACTAGCGCTTACGAGCAGTACTTC
TRBJ2-7 | TRBV4-3 | . | TRBD2 | CASSQDWREVSYEQYF | TGCGCCAGCAGCCAAGATTGGCGGGAGGTTAGCTACGAGCAGTACTTC
TRBJ1-3 | TRBV5-1 | . | . | CASSLDNRVTGNTIYF | TGCGCCAGCAGCTTGGATAATAGGGTCACTGGAAACACCATATATTTT
TRBJ1-3 | TRBV13 | . | . | CASSADLSGNTIYF | TGTGCCAGCAGCGCGGACCTCTCTGGAAACACCATATATTTT
TRBJ2-7 | TRBV27 | . | TRBD1 | CASSNTGTEDYEQYF | TGTGCCAGCAGTAATACCGGGACAGAGGACTACGAGCAGTACTTC
TRBJ1-5 | TRBV20-1 | . | . | CSARDLPETGSNQPQHF | TGCAGTGCTAGAGATCTACCTGAAACAGGTTCAAATCAGCCCCAGCATTTT
TRBJ2-7 | TRBV3-1 | . | . | CASSLLDSPLDEQYF | TGTGCCAGCAGCCTACTGGACAGCCCGTTGGACGAGCAGTACTTC
TRBJ2-7 | TRBV6-6 | few | TRBD2 | CASRASGGGGYEQYF | TGTGCCAGCAGGGCGTCTGGGGGGGGAGGGTACGAGCAGTACTTC
TRBJ2-1 | TRBV27 | . | . | CASNRFPAGQFF | TGTGCCAGCAACCGTTTCCCGGCCGGGCAGTTCTTC
TRBJ2-7 | TRBV13 | . | TRBD2 | CASSLEGQGTSGRVYEQYF | TGTGCCAGCAGCTTAGAAGGACAGGGGACTAGCGGGAGAGTCTACGAGCAGTACTTC
TRBJ2-3 | TRBV7-6 | . | TRBD1 | CASSLVLVVGQGFTDTQYF | TGTGCCAGCAGCTTAGTATTGGTGGTGGGACAGGGGTTCACAGATACGCAGTATTTT
TRBJ2-2 | TRBV29-1 | . | . | CSVEDRGGTNTGELFF | TGCAGCGTTGAAGATCGAGGAGGGACGAACACCGGGGAGCTGTTTTTT
TRBJ2-7 | TRBV30 | few | TRBD2 | CAWSAPAGGYEQYF | TGTGCCTGGAGTGCCCCAGCGGGAGGGTACGAGCAGTACTTC
TRBJ2-1 | TRBV7-9 | . | TRBD2 | CASSLVTSGRGNEQFF | TGTGCCAGCAGCTTAGTGACTAGCGGGAGGGGGAATGAGCAGTTCTTC
TRBJ1-1 | TRBV20-1 | . | . | CSRMWATEAFF | TGCAGTCGGATGTGGGCGACTGAAGCTTTCTTT
TRBJ2-1 | TRBV7-2 | . | TRBD2 | CASSFRGLADDNEQFF | TGTGCCAGCAGCTTTAGGGGACTAGCGGACGACAATGAGCAGTTCTTC
TRBJ2-7 | TRBV7-9 | . | . | CASSPTSAYEQYF | TGTGCCAGCAGCCCCACGTCGGCCTACGAGCAGTACTTC
TRBJ1-2 | TRBV7-9 | . | . | CASSLVASGNYGYTF | TGTGCCAGCAGCTTAGTTGCCAGCGGAAACTATGGCTACACCTTC
TRBJ2-3 | TRBV7-2 | . | . | CASSPLVHADTQYF | TGTGCCAGCAGCCCCCTAGTTCATGCAGATACGCAGTATTTT
TRBJ1-4 | TRBV7-8 | . | . | CASSLGRVPGFEKLFF | TGTGCCAGCAGCTTAGGGCGGGTTCCAGGATTTGAAAAACTGTTTTTT
TRBJ1-1 | TRBV6-7 | . | . | CASSPPRQQNTEAFF | TGTGCCAGCAGTCCCCCGCGACAGCAAAACACTGAAGCTTTCTTT